Listed below are T cell receptor beta chains from one sample, sequenced in a study of blood T cell repertoires in COVID-19. Sequenced by immunoSEQ multiplex PCR; TCRdb stores in-frame clones only, minus some. The table includes fewer than 300,000 clones, approximately 82% detected once. Source material: PBMCs or T cells enriched from blood (not recorded which). Receptors were obtained from a man between 40 and 49 years old who had been exposed to COVID-19. CDR3s include the opening cysteine and the closing phenylalanine or tryptophan.

len	v_gene	CDR3aa
12	TRBV12-3/TRBV12-4	CASSRTVETQYF
14	TRBV2	CASRGTGGFTEAFF
14	TRBV7-8	CASSYETGSQPQHF
15	TRBV7-9	CASSSMTGGEQPQHF
14	TRBV10-3	CAIRGQGAGNEQFF
17	TRBV5-1	CASSLGLGAYSYNEQFF
14	TRBV13	CASSLGDRTYEQYF
15	TRBV5-6	CASSLVGQGFYEQYF
14	TRBV5-1	CASSLGQINTEAFF
17	TRBV18	CASSPATGFGSNQPQHF
13	TRBV6-5	CASSLDRGQGYTF
16	TRBV28	CASSRQGAGANYGYTF
15	TRBV5-4	CASSLLDGSVHEQYF
15	TRBV9	CASSVGTGGNTEAFF
15	TRBV5-1	CASSAAGTGLDEQYF
14	TRBV11-2	CASSLRDQPRGYTF
14	TRBV7-9	CASSLHTPDIEAFF
16	TRBV6-5	CASSYASSGSRYEQYF
17	TRBV4-1	CASSPPQTSGRGDTQYF
14	TRBV19	CASSIGSRKETQYF
14	TRBV5-1	CASSFRTGGDEQYF
14	TRBV18	CASSGGNMNTEAFF
13	TRBV2	CASMTTGAYEQYF
15	TRBV12-5	CASGLGETRSSPLHF
14	TRBV21-1	CASSDAGTSYEQYF
14	TRBV27	CASSYGRPTGELFF
14	TRBV6-5	CASSYRGGGTEAFF
15	TRBV5-6	CASSPEGRTTDTQYF
13	TRBV3-1/TRBV3-2	CASSPDTNYGYTF
16	TRBV14	CASSTTLTGWPDTQYF
15	TRBV13	CASSSSGIPYNEQFF
16	TRBV3-1/TRBV3-2	CASSQVGPQKGEKLFF
13	TRBV14	CASSQDIVSGYTF
15	TRBV24-1	CATSDLGQDTGELFF
10	TRBV28	CASSQETQYF
12	TRBV12-3/TRBV12-4	CASSLGSYEQYF
11	TRBV6-5	CASSKFGIAFF